One sample yielded the 26 T cell receptor beta chains listed below, sequenced in a study of human T cells and chemical hapten exposure. TCRdb re-called the RACE reads with MiXCR, one entry per CDR3 protein. The data show about 85,000 distinct CDR3 sequences, 11% seen once. The time point: patch test 2, 6 weeks after DPC sensitization. The treatment was: therapeutic diphenylcyclopropenone sensitization with weekly scalp DPC. Sequencing was performed on whole blood, taken in connection with sensitization to the hapten diphenylcyclopropenone (DPC). Receptor source: a young man with alopecia areata. Some clones in this sample may be carry-over from other donors' samples.

This rearrangement joins TRBV7-2 to TRBJ1-5; D perhaps matches TRBD1 (5 bases). The V gene lost 3 bases and the J gene lost 4 bases, with 13 bases spanning the gap. Per germline, CDR1 SGHTA and CDR2 FQGNSA. The CDR3 covers 15 residues. Here the CDR3 DNA reads TGTGCCAGCAGCTTCGCCCGGGGCCTTAATCAGCCCCAGCATTTT. It codes for CASSFARGLNQPQHF.

This clonotype was detected ten times or more. The J gene is TRBJ1-5, the V gene TRBV9; 8 bases fit TRBD1. The CDR3 contains 15 residues. Germline V gene lookup returns CDR1 SGDLS and CDR2 YYNGEE. J gave up 0 bases and V 4 bases, and 3 bases lay outside the gene matches. The CDR3 DNA sequence: TGTGCCAGCAGCCGGACAGGGAATAGCAATCAGCCCCAGCATTTT. Protein product: CASSRTGNSNQPQHF.

This clonotype was observed a handful of times. The chain recombines TRBV3-1 with TRBJ1-2, with D perhaps TRBD1 (6 bases). This CDR3 has 14 amino acids. Between the trimmed V and J ends, which lost 2 bases and 3 bases, there was a span of 10 bases. CDR1 is LGHDT, CDR2 YNNKEL, per germline (reference sequence). This chain's CDR3 is CASSQFSGDYGYTF. The DNA for the CDR3 is TGTGCCAGCAGCCAATTCTCAGGGGACTATGGCTACACCTTC.

This clonotype was observed many times. The V and J genes are TRBV6-5 and TRBJ1-1; D call uncertain. The CDR3 loop spans 11 amino acids. Between the trimmed V and J ends, which lost 8 bases and 4 bases, there was a span of 8 bases. The germline gives CDR1 MNHEY, CDR2 SVGAGI. For the CDR3, the DNA is TGTGCCAGCCGGGCGAGCACTGAAGCTTTCTTT. This translates into CASRASTEAFF.

The chain couples TRBV7-6 to TRBJ1-1, with 7 bases fitting TRBD1. Germline CDR1 and CDR2: SGHVS and FNYEAQ. The CDR3 has 17 residues. J lost 0 bases, V lost 1 base, and 8 bases had no gene match. CDR3 sequence: CASSLVLGTVMNTEAFF. The CDR3 nucleotides are TGTGCCAGCAGCTTAGTTTTGGGGACAGTCATGAACACTGAAGCTTTCTTT.

The rearrangement joins TRBV20-1 to TRBJ2-7, with D possibly called TRBD1 or TRBD2 (5 bases each). This CDR3 spans 14 amino acids. CDR1 is DFQATT, CDR2 SNEGSKA, per germline (reference sequence). V lost 2 bases and J lost 1, with 12 bases in between. The CDR3 coding sequence is TGCAGTGCTAGAACTGGGGACGCATCCTACGAGCAGTACGTC. Amino acids: CSARTGDASYEQYV.

The gene calls are TRBV7-2 and TRBJ2-3; 8 nucleotides line up with TRBD2. Losses at the gene ends were 4 bases for V and 2 bases for J; bases not matched to a gene: 8. CDR3 length: 16 residues. Germline V gene lookup returns CDR1 SGHTA and CDR2 FQGNSA. For the CDR3, the DNA is TGTGCCAGCAGCTCCGGCAGCGGGGGAGTCACAGATACGCAGTATTTT. Protein product: CASSSGSGGVTDTQYF.

The table lists this clonotype with a few counts. The chain couples TRBV12-3 or TRBV12-4 to TRBJ2-5; 7 positions agree with TRBD1. Trimming cost V 1 base and J 5 bases; bases outside gene matches: 4. The CDR3 has 14 amino acids. The CDR3 DNA reads TGTGCCAGCAGTTTAGGAGGGGGCGAGGAGACCCAGTACTTC. This sequence encodes CASSLGGGEETQYF.

Ten or more counts support this clonotype. This sequence joins TRBV29-1 and TRBJ2-4; no clear D. Germline CDR1 SQVTM, CDR2 ANQGSEA. V was pared by 6 bases and J by 5 bases, with 5 bases between. The CDR3 is 10 amino acids. CDR3 DNA: TGCAGCGTGGTCGAAAACATTCAGTACTTC. Its protein is CSVVENIQYF.

This clonotype was counted at least ten times. J is TRBJ2-1 and V is TRBV6-5; TRBD2 matches at 8 bases. Germline-derived CDR1 and CDR2 are MNHEY and SVGAGI. This CDR3 spans 17 amino acids. With 6 bases clipped from V and 1 base from J, the junction kept 11 bases outside the gene matches. CDR3: CASRRGLALASYNEQFF. DNA for the CDR3: TGTGCCAGCAGACGCGGACTAGCCTTGGCTTCCTACAATGAGCAGTTCTTC.

The chain employs TRBV12-3 or TRBV12-4 and TRBJ1-5, with D perhaps TRBD1 (5 bases). The CDR3 loop spans 13 amino acids. Trimming cost V 6 bases and J 5 bases, with 11 bases left between them. This CDR3 is CASRLTGDQPQHF. The CDR3 nucleotides are TGTGCCAGCAGGTTGACGGGGGATCAGCCCCAGCATTTT.

The rearrangement uses TRBV6-2 or TRBV6-3 and TRBJ2-7; 9 nucleotides match TRBD2. CDR1 MNHEY and CDR2 SVGEGT come from the germline V gene. There are 14 residues in the CDR3. V shed 8 bases, J shed 0 bases, and the junction held 5 bases outside the gene matches. CDR3 sequence reads: CASSGLASSYEQYF. Here the CDR3 DNA reads TGTGCCAGCTCCGGACTAGCGAGCTCCTACGAGCAGTACTTC.

The chain has TRBV6-2 or TRBV6-3 and TRBJ1-2, with D unclear. The CDR3 has 14 amino acids. The germline V gene has CDR1 MNHEY and CDR2 SVGEGT. Trimming removed 2 bases at V and 5 bases at J, with 12 bases between. The CDR3 reads CASSYPGRTYGYTF. Here the CDR3 DNA reads TGTGCCAGCAGTTACCCCGGACGGACGTATGGCTACACCTTC.

This clonotype was observed a few times. The chain joins TRBV28 to TRBJ1-2, with D hard to call. Germline V gene data show CDR1 as MDHEN and CDR2 as SYDVKM. Trimming took off 3 bases at V and 6 bases at J, with 2 bases between the two ends. The CDR3 loop spans 10 amino acids. The CDR3 nucleotides are TGTGCCAGCAGTTTCCATGGCTACACCTTC. It codes for CASSFHGYTF.

This clonotype was counted many times. The rearrangement links TRBV29-1 to TRBJ1-4, with D perhaps TRBD1 (6 bases). The CDR3 runs to 15 residues. CDR1 and CDR2 from the germline V gene are SQVTM and ANQGSEA. V lost 4 bases, J lost 4 bases, and 16 bases lay in between. CDR3 loop: CSVVLPADSNEKLFF. In nucleotides, the CDR3 is TGCAGCGTTGTGCTCCCAGCGGACAGTAATGAAAAACTGTTTTTT.

This clonotype appeared a few times. The rearrangement uses TRBV24-1 and TRBJ1-1; D uncertain. CDR1 and CDR2 from the germline V gene are KGHDR and SFDVKD. CDR3 length equals 13 residues. The ends were cut back, 10 bases at V and 0 bases at J, with 11 bases in the middle. This chain's CDR3 is CATRGLLNTEAFF. In DNA form, the CDR3 reads TGTGCCACAAGAGGACTTCTGAACACTGAAGCTTTCTTT.

This chain connects TRBV6-1 to TRBJ2-3; 7 bases map to TRBD2. The V segment lost 4 bases and the J segment 4 bases; nucleotides outside the gene matches: 5. The CDR3 runs 14 residues. Germline V gives CDR1 MNHNS, CDR2 SASEGT. The CDR3 region is CASSAGGGADTQYF. CDR3 nucleotide sequence: TGTGCCAGCAGTGCGGGAGGTGGGGCAGATACGCAGTATTTT.

This clonotype was seen many times. This sequence joins TRBV28 and TRBJ2-2; D possibly corresponds to TRBD1 (7 bases). Per the germline V gene, CDR1 is MDHEN and CDR2 is SYDVKM. This CDR3 has 15 amino acids. V lost 6 bases, J lost 4 bases, and 15 bases lay in between. The CDR3 reads CASSIYRGGTGELFF. The CDR3 DNA follows: TGTGCCAGCAGCATTTACAGGGGAGGCACCGGGGAGCTGTTTTTT.

The chain couples TRBV6-6 to TRBJ2-7; TRBD1 might be the D (6 bases). Trimming stripped 2 bases from V and 6 bases from J, with 23 bases between. The CDR3 loop spans 17 amino acids. Germline V lookup: CDR1 MNHNY, CDR2 SVGAGI (reference sequence). The CDR3 bases are TGTGCCAGCAGTTACCTTCCCCCGGTCAGGGACAATATCGAGCAGTACGTC. This gives the protein CASSYLPPVRDNIEQYV.

This clonotype was found many times. The CDR3 region has the DNA TGTGCCAGCAGCCTGGCGGCTGGGAGGGGAGTCTATGGCTACACCTTC. It specifies CASSLAAGRGVYGYTF. J is TRBJ1-2 and V is TRBV7-2; TRBD1 is a possible D gene (5 bases). The CDR3 consists of 16 residues. With 5 bases removed from V and 4 bases from J, the gap between germline ends came to 20 bases. Germline V gives CDR1 SGHTA, CDR2 FQGNSA.

This clonotype appeared many times. This chain joins TRBV6-5 and TRBJ1-2; 9 nucleotides align to TRBD1. The CDR3 covers 12 residues. Per germline, CDR1 MNHEY and CDR2 SVGAGI. V trimming: 6 bases; J trimming: 7 bases; junction bases outside the gene matches: 3. The CDR3 coding sequence is TGTGCCAGCAGCCGGGACAGGGCTGGCTACACCTTC. As protein: CASSRDRAGYTF.

There are a few counts of this clonotype. The rearrangement uses TRBV7-3 and TRBJ1-1, with 9 positions matching TRBD1. This CDR3 region has 15 residues. Germline assignment: CDR1 SGHTA and CDR2 FQGTGA. The V and J ends lost 5 bases and 0 bases, in that order; junction bases with no gene match: 4. CDR3 in DNA: TGTGCCAGCAGCCTGGGACAGGGAATGAACACTGAAGCTTTCTTT. Amino acid sequence: CASSLGQGMNTEAFF. Complete variable domain (other parts from reference TRBV7-3 and TRBJ1-1): GAGVSQTPSNKVTEKGKYVELRCDPISGHTALYWYRQSLGQGPEFLIYFQGTGAADDSGLPNDRFFAVRPEGSVSTLKIQRTERGDSAVYLCASSLGQGMNTEAFFGQGTRLTVV.

This clonotype showed up many times. The rearrangement joins TRBV6-2 or TRBV6-3 to TRBJ2-3, with D perhaps TRBD2 (6 bases). The CDR3 has 13 residues. Germline-derived CDR1 and CDR2 are MNHEY and SVGEGT. Trimming took off 4 bases at V and 15 bases at J, with 20 bases between the two ends. The CDR3 region is CASSSLAGTGRYF. DNA for the CDR3: TGTGCCAGCAGTTCACTAGCCGGGACCGGTCGCTATTTT.

The chain is built from TRBV20-1 and TRBJ1-4; D might be TRBD1 (5 bases). The CDR3 extends over 13 amino acids. Trimming cost V 3 bases and J 12 bases, with 17 bases left between them. The germline CDR1 and CDR2 sequences are DFQATT and SNEGSKA (reference sequence). In DNA form, the CDR3 reads TGCAGTGCTAGCGACGGAGGGGTAATAGAACTGTTTTTT. Its translation: CSASDGGVIELFF.

This clonotype appeared a few times. The chain uses TRBV5-1 and TRBJ1-3; no reliable D call. Germline-derived CDR1 and CDR2 are SGHRS and YFSETQ. There are 16 residues in the CDR3. The ends were cut back, 4 bases at V and 4 bases at J, with 18 bases in the middle. CDR3 nucleotide sequence: TGCGCCAGCAGCGACAACGTTGGAGGGAGAGGAAACACCATATATTTT. Translation: CASSDNVGGRGNTIYF.

This clonotype was seen more than once but under ten times. This rearrangement joins TRBV10-3 to TRBJ1-5, with TRBD1 as a possible D gene (6 bases). This CDR3 has 13 residues. Trimming removed 6 bases at V and 5 bases at J, with 11 bases between. CDR1 ENHRY and CDR2 SYGVKD come from the germline V gene. CDR3 sequence reads: CAISADRDQPQHF. In nucleotides, the CDR3 is TGTGCCATCAGCGCGGACAGAGATCAGCCCCAGCATTTT.